This T cell receptor (beta chain) was observed in a study of T cells in Graves' hyperthyroidism and ophthalmopathy. Researchers amplified the TCR beta CDR3 regions from RNA transcripts. HTBI primers drove first-round RT-PCR of the TCR CDR3. TCRdb passed the multiplex PCR reads through MiXCR, listing each CDR3 protein once. The sample includes about 590,000 distinct CDR3 sequences, 15% to 18% of them seen just once. The CDR3 is 17 residues long. V shed 1 base and J 1 base; nucleotides not matched to a gene: 8. Germline V gene sequence: CDR1 SGDLS, CDR2 YYNGEE. The rearrangement uses TRBV9 and TRBJ2-1, with 7 bases that match TRBD2. The source material was blood. The TCR sequence derives from a woman between 25 and 40 years old with Graves' hyperthyroidism. The CDR3: CASSVLTSSGSYNEQFF. The DNA of the CDR3 is TGTGCCAGCAGCGTACTTACCTCTAGCGGATCCTACAATGAGCAGTTCTTC. Full variable domain (missing parts from reference TRBV9 and TRBJ2-1): DSGVTQTPKHLITATGQRVTLRCSPRSGDLSVYWYQQSLDQGLQFLIQYYNGEERAKGNILERFSAQQFPDLHSELNLSSLELGDSALYFCASSVLTSSGSYNEQFFGPGTRLTVL.